This is a list of T cell receptor beta chains from one sample in a study of control samples from healthy donors and cancer patients. Using immunoSEQ multiplex PCR, the repertoire was profiled, and TCRdb retains in-frame clones only, with some absent. The sample consists of about 150,000 clones, around 88% of them appearing once. The material sequenced was blood. Receptors were obtained from a man younger than 30 in good health. Both conserved end residues are part of each CDR3. Fields, in order: V gene, J gene, D gene, CDR3 protein. The D gene is left open where the match is weak.

TRBV5-1	TRBJ1-4	TRBD1	CASSLDRATNEKLFF
TRBV4-3	TRBJ2-7	TRBD2	CASSPGTSGGISSYEQYF
TRBV11-1	TRBJ2-7	-	CASSKTEPYEQYF
TRBV7-7	TRBJ2-5	TRBD2	CASSLGSGGSQETQYF
TRBV6-2/TRBV6-3	TRBJ1-1	-	CASSQATEAFF
TRBV28	TRBJ2-7	-	CATPGLYEQYF
TRBV28	TRBJ1-2	TRBD1	CASSSPSPGQGDYGYTF
TRBV11-2	TRBJ2-1	TRBD1	CASSLGPAGTGGFDEQFF
TRBV27	TRBJ2-7	-	CASRGKGRSYEQYF
TRBV30	TRBJ1-1	-	CAWSAGHINTEAFF
TRBV7-3	TRBJ1-1	-	CASSASGEVTEAFF
TRBV2	TRBJ2-5	-	CASIQAEQSETQYF
TRBV5-1	TRBJ2-2	-	CASSTANTGELFF
TRBV13	TRBJ2-2	TRBD1	CASSATGQAANTGELFF
TRBV7-9	TRBJ2-7	-	CASSLGGGDTYEQYF
TRBV4-2	TRBJ2-5	TRBD2	CASSLTSGGTQETQYF
TRBV24-1	TRBJ1-5	TRBD1	CATSAMTGTGLRNQPQHF
TRBV7-9	TRBJ1-2	-	CASVSFRGYTF
TRBV18	TRBJ1-1	TRBD1	CASSPDRVTEAFF
TRBV3-1/TRBV3-2	TRBJ2-7	-	CASSQNGRGYEQYF
TRBV4-2	TRBJ2-2	TRBD2	CASSQGPVAGGNTGELFF
TRBV28	TRBJ1-2	TRBD1	CASSSTGTGKGYTF
TRBV10-3	TRBJ1-2	-	CAISDHPGQNYGYTF
TRBV2	TRBJ2-3	TRBD2	CASLYGGGGTDTQYF
TRBV19	TRBJ2-5	-	CASSIVGSQETQYF
TRBV4-1	TRBJ2-1	TRBD2	CASSRNSGEYNEQFF
TRBV28	TRBJ2-1	TRBD2	CASSRPPGLAGGNEQFF
TRBV5-6	TRBJ2-1	-	CATQHGPGPYNEQFF
TRBV9	TRBJ2-2	-	CASSGGSTGELFF
TRBV24-1	TRBJ2-1	TRBD1	CATSDLGRQGYNEQFF
TRBV4-1	TRBJ2-3	TRBD1	CASSKVRGPDTQYF
TRBV7-9	TRBJ1-2	TRBD1	CASSPTGDNYGYTF
TRBV28	TRBJ2-2	-	CASSPPRVTNTGELFF
TRBV4-3	TRBJ2-7	-	CASSQDCIVLNYEQYF
TRBV28	TRBJ1-1	-	CASSPTEMNTEAFF
TRBV28	TRBJ2-5	TRBD2	CASSLTSGGQETQYF